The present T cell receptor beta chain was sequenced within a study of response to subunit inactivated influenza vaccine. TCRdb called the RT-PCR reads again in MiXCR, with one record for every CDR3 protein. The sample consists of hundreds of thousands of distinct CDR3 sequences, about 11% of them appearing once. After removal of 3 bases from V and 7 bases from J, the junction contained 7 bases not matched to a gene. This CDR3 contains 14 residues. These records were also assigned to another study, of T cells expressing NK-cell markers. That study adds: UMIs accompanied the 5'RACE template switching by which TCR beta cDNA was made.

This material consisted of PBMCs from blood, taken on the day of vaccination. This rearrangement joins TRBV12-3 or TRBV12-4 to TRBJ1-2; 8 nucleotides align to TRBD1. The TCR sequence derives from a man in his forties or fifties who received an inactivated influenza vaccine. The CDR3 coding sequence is TGTGCCAGCAGTTTCGCAGGGGGCTTCGGTGGCTACACCTTC. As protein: CASSFAGGFGGYTF.